The rows below give T cell receptor beta chains drawn from one sample of a study of Ad26.COV2.S vaccination and SARS-CoV-2 variants. The assay was immunoSEQ multiplex PCR, and TCRdb's table has in-frame clones only and misses some. The repertoire includes about 320,000 clones, more than 70% of them detected once, and 1.9% sits in the top ten. Sequencing used peripheral blood, obtained in a trial of Ad26.COV2.S vaccine versus placebo. The source of these receptors is a person aged 18-60 years who received the Ad26.COV2.S COVID-19 vaccine or a placebo. Each CDR3 is given with its conserved first and last residue. The D gene is left open where the match is weak.

D gene,J gene,V gene,CDR3 DNA,CDR3 protein
.,TRBJ2-3,TRBV9,TGTGCCAGCAGCGTAGAGGGCCTGGGTACGCAGTATTTT,CASSVEGLGTQYF
TRBD1,TRBJ1-2,TRBV9,TGTGCCAGCAGCGTAGCGGAGGGGGCGGTTGAGGGCTACACCTTC,CASSVAEGAVEGYTF
TRBD1,TRBJ2-4,TRBV18,TGTGCCAGCTCATTCGACAGGGTGGCCAAAAACATTCAGTACTTC,CASSFDRVAKNIQYF
.,TRBJ2-3,TRBV5-6,TGTGCCACCTCCGTGGGCTATACGCAGTATTTT,CATSVGYTQYF
.,TRBJ2-3,TRBV25-1,TGTGCCAGCAGTGATGGGGCCGGTGTGGGTGCGCAGTATTTT,CASSDGAGVGAQYF
.,TRBJ1-6,TRBV5-4,TGTGCCAGCAGCCAGCAAGGGGGGGTTAATTCACCCCTCCACTTT,CASSQQGGVNSPLHF
TRBD1,TRBJ1-1,TRBV11-3,TGTGCCAGCAGCGACCGGACAGGGAACACTGAAGCTTTCTTT,CASSDRTGNTEAFF
.,TRBJ2-7,TRBV2,TGTGCCAGCAGGACTCTCGGCTACGAGCAGTACTTC,CASRTLGYEQYF
.,TRBJ2-4,TRBV6-5,TGTGCCAGCAACAAAGGAGACATTCAGTACTTC,CASNKGDIQYF
TRBD2,TRBJ2-7,TRBV15,TGTGCCACCAGCAGAGATGGACTAGCGGGGGTCTACGAGCAGTACTTC,CATSRDGLAGVYEQYF